This T cell receptor beta chain was found in a study of T cell repertoires in cytomegalovirus infection. In the study overall: CMV infection together with matching HLA type was indicated by public TCR beta signatures. Whole-study findings and limits: The study found HLA-C-restricted CMV-specific TCR beta clonotypes dominating the ex vivo response.

This clonotype was picked up a small number of times. As yet, its antigen is unknown. TCRdb analysed the reads with MiXCR anew, one entry per CDR3 protein. The top ten clones hold roughly 24% of a sample with approximately 180,000 distinct CDR3 sequences, 17% of them seen once. The CDR3 sequence is 15 residues long. Germline loops: CDR1 MNHEY, CDR2 SVGEGT. V lost 0 bases and J lost 4, with 12 bases in between. This clonotype was sampled from a human donor in good health (CMV status not recorded). Some clones in this sample may be carry-over from other donors' samples. The sequencing sample was made of CD8+ T cells from PBMCs. The rearrangement joins TRBV6-2 or TRBV6-3 to TRBJ1-2; D gene unclear. CDR3 residues: CASSYSSQPSYGYTF. In DNA form, the CDR3 reads TGTGCCAGCAGTTACTCCTCGCAGCCCTCCTATGGCTACACCTTC.